The TCR beta chain described here comes from a study of monozygotic twins with inflammatory bowel disease. CDR1 is MDHEN and CDR2 is SYDVKM in the germline V gene. CDR3 length: 13 residues. Two nested PCRs, of roughly 15 and 9 cycles, processed TCRalpha and TCRbeta cDNA. TCRdb reprocessed the 5' RACE reads, keeping one entry per CDR3 protein, no DNA. The sample yields some 450,000 distinct CDR3 sequences, of which the top ten take up about 2.2%. The sample consisted of blood. This receptor was identified in a human donor with ulcerative colitis or Crohn's disease, or a healthy co-twin of an affected twin (not recorded which). The rearrangement links TRBV28 to TRBJ2-7. CDR3 amino acids: CAASDSSSYEQYF.